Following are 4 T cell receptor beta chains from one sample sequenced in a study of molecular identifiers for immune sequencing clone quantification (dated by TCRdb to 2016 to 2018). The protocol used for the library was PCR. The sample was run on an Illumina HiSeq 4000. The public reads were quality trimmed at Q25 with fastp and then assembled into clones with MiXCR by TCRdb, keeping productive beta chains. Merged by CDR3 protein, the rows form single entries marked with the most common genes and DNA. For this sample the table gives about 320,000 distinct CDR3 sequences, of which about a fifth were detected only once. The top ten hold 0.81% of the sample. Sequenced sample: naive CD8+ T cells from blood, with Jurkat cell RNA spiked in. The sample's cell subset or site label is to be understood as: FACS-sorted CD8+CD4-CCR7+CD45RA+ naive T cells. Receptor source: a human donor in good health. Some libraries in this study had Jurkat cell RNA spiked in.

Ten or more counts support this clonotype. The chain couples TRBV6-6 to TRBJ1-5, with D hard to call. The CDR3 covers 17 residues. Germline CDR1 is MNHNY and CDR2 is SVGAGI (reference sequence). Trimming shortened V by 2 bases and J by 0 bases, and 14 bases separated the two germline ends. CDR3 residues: CASSYLSAGSSNQPQHF. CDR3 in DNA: TGTGCCAGCAGTTACCTAAGCGCCGGATCTAGCAATCAGCCCCAGCATTTT.

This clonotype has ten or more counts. The CDR3 protein is CASSAQSQATDTQYF. The CDR3 bases are TGTGCCAGCAGCGCGCAGTCCCAGGCCACAGATACGCAGTATTTT. The chain carries TRBV9 and TRBJ2-3; no clear D. The CDR3 extends over 15 amino acids. CDR1 and CDR2 (germline): SGDLS, YYNGEE. Trimming cost V 3 bases and J 2 bases, with 13 bases left between them. Combining the CDR3 with reference TRBV9 and TRBJ2-3 gives the whole variable domain DSGVTQTPKHLITATGQRVTLRCSPRSGDLSVYWYQQSLDQGLQFLIQYYNGEERAKGNILERFSAQQFPDLHSELNLSSLELGDSALYFCASSAQSQATDTQYFGPGTRLTVL.

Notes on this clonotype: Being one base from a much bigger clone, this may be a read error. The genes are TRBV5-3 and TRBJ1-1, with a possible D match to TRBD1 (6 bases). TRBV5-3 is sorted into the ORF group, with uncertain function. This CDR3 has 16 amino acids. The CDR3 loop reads CASSSGSVGWDTEALF. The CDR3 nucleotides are TGTGCCAGCAGCTCCGGGTCGGTGGGGTGGGACACTGAAGCTCTCTTT.

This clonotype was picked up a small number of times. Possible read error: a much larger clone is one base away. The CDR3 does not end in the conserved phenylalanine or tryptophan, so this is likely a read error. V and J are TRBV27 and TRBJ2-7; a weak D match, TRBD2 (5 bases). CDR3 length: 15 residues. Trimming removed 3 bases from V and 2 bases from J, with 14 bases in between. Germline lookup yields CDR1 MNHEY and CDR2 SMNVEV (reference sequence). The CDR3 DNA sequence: TGTGCCAGCAGTTTTAGCAGCGGCGCGACCTACGAGCAGTACTCC. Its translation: CASSFSSGATYEQYS.